Listed here are 22 T cell receptor beta chains from one sample, sequenced in a study of tumor-infiltrating lymphocytes in primary liver carcinoma. The researchers obtained blood RNA from unsorted whole blood and also extracted germline DNA. TCR beta cDNA came from about 0.55 ug total RNA, primed with a constant-region primer. Slightly modified ARM-PCR, run as three nested multiplex PCR rounds, produced the TCR beta libraries. A C-beta reverse primer was combined with TRBV1-TRBV30 forward primers in the first two PCR rounds, and each round had roughly 11 cycles. Using its own MiXCR run on the multiplex PCR reads, TCRdb lists one record per CDR3 protein. The sample lists fewer than 350,000 distinct CDR3 sequences, around three fifths occurring once. Material for sequencing was peripheral blood. All receptors come from a middle-aged man with primary liver carcinoma and hepatitis B virus infection.

This clonotype was observed a handful of times. V usage is TRBV5-1 and J usage is TRBJ2-5, with TRBD2 identical over 10 bases. The CDR3 is 16 amino acids. V gave up 0 bases and J gave up 5 bases; unmatched junction bases: 7. Germline V gene data show CDR1 as SGHRS and CDR2 as YFSETQ. The CDR3 sequence is CASSLDSGRPWETQYF. The DNA for the CDR3 is TGCGCCAGCAGCTTGGATAGCGGGAGGCCCTGGGAGACCCAGTACTTC. Combining the CDR3 with reference TRBV5-1 and TRBJ2-5 gives the whole variable domain KAGVTQTPRYLIKTRGQQVTLSCSPISGHRSVSWYQQTPGQGLQFLFEYFSETQRNKGNFPGRFSGRQFSNSRSEMNVSTLELGDSALYLCASSLDSGRPWETQYFGPGTRLLVL.

In regard to this clonotype: At one end, the junction sequence differs from germline, possibly due to a read error. The J gene is TRBJ2-3, the V gene TRBV4-2; D may be TRBD1 (5 bases). Germline CDR1 is LGHNA and CDR2 is YNFKEQ. CDR3 length: 13 residues. The CDR3 reads CASSQGATGTQYF. The CDR3 region has the DNA TGTGCCAGCAGCCAAGGCGCCACAGGTACGCAGTATTTT.

The chain carries TRBV7-9 and TRBJ2-3, with D hard to call. Looked up from germline, CDR1 is SEHNR and CDR2 is FQNEAQ (reference sequence). Trimming took off 3 bases at V and 3 bases at J, with 10 bases between the two ends. CDR3 length: 14 residues. The CDR3 reads CASSFKIATDTQYF. For the CDR3, the DNA is TGTGCCAGCAGCTTTAAGATTGCGACAGATACGCAGTATTTT.

This clonotype was counted ten times or more. The CDR3 spells CAITLGQDYGYTF. The CDR3 region has the DNA TGTGCCATCACCCTGGGACAGGACTATGGCTACACCTTC. The chain is built from TRBV10-3 and TRBJ1-2; the match to TRBD1 covers 8 bases. The CDR3 consists of 13 residues. Germline CDR1 ENHRY, CDR2 SYGVKD. Trimming removed 7 bases from V and 3 bases from J; junction bases left unmatched: 4.

The rearrangement uses TRBV7-9 and TRBJ2-1; D not certain. The CDR3 totals 11 residues. V gave up 6 bases and J gave up 12 bases, with 12 bases separating them. Germline loops: CDR1 SEHNR, CDR2 FQNEAQ (reference sequence). The CDR3: CASSYSSSQFF. The CDR3 DNA is TGTGCCAGCAGTTATAGCAGTTCGCAGTTCTTC.

About this clonotype: A much larger clone differs by one base, so this may be a read error. In DNA, the CDR3 is TGTGCCAGCAGCCGGAAACCATCAAGCCAAAAGAATGAGCAGTTCTTC. This encodes CASSRKPSSQKNEQFF. This chain connects TRBV6-5 to TRBJ2-1; no firm D call. The CDR3 is made up of 16 amino acids. V dropped 6 bases and J dropped 7 bases, with 22 bases sitting between them. Looked up from germline, CDR1 is MNHEY and CDR2 is SVGAGI.

As to this clonotype: This may arise from a read error, as a much more abundant clone is one base away. The chain has TRBV12-3 or TRBV12-4 and TRBJ2-5; D not certain. The CDR3 loop spans 15 amino acids. CDR3 in amino acids: CASSSYSILQGTQYF. The CDR3 nucleotides are TGTGCCAGCAGTTCCTACAGTATTCTTCAAGGGACCCAGTACTTC.

The rearrangement links TRBV11-2 to TRBJ2-7; D not resolved. This CDR3 comprises 15 residues. Trimming left V 0 bases short and J 4 bases short, with 13 bases between. CDR1 is SGHAT, CDR2 FQNNGV, per germline. For the CDR3, the DNA is TGTGCCAGCAGCTTAGATGAGGCAGGAAAGTACGAGCAGTACTTC. Translating it yields CASSLDEAGKYEQYF.

On this clonotype itself: The conserved final phenylalanine or tryptophan is absent from the CDR3, which likely points to a read error. This rearrangement joins TRBV29-1 to TRBJ2-5; possibly TRBD1 for D (5 bases). V lost 2 bases, J lost 4 bases, and 8 bases lay in between. The CDR3 has 12 amino acids. Per the germline V gene, CDR1 is SQVTM and CDR2 is ANQGSEA. The CDR3 DNA is TGCAGCGTTGAACAGGGTACAGAGACCCAGTACTCC. Translation: CSVEQGTETQYS.

The V gene is TRBV28, the J gene TRBJ1-2; no clear D gene. The V gene lost 4 bases and the J gene lost 0 bases, with 18 bases spanning the gap. The CDR3 runs 17 residues. Germline values: CDR1 MDHEN, CDR2 SYDVKM. CDR3 in amino acids: CASSYRWGDLANYGYTF. The DNA of the CDR3 is TGTGCCAGCAGTTACCGGTGGGGTGACCTGGCTAACTATGGCTACACCTTC.

Worth noting for this clonotype: A much larger clone is a single base away; this may be a read error. V and J are TRBV10-2 and TRBJ2-5; D is perhaps TRBD2 (5 bases). Germline V lookup: CDR1 WSHSY, CDR2 SAAADI. The CDR3 has 15 residues. CDR3 coding DNA: TGCGTCAGCAGAGAGGACGGGATCCCAAGGGAGACCCAGTACTTC. Its protein is CVSREDGIPRETQYF.

About this clonotype: A read error is possible here, since a much larger clone lies one base away. The chain has TRBV5-5 and TRBJ2-7; 7 bases line up with TRBD1. CDR3 length: 15 residues. Germline V gives CDR1 SGHKS, CDR2 YYEKEE (reference sequence). The CDR3: CAGSRQGMGTYEQYF. Written as DNA, the CDR3 is TGTGCCGGCAGCCGACAGGGTATGGGAACCTACGAGCAGTACTTC.

In its sample, this clonotype was seen once. One junction end disagrees with the germline gene, perhaps due to a read error. The chain combines TRBV11-2 with TRBJ2-7; the D is unclear. Germline loops: CDR1 SGHAT, CDR2 FQNNGV. This CDR3 spans 15 amino acids. CDR3 sequence reads: CVSSLGPKLTYEQYF. CDR3 sequence (DNA): TGTGTCAGCAGCTTAGGTCCTAAGCTCACCTACGAGCAGTACTTC.

The chain employs TRBV12-3 or TRBV12-4 and TRBJ2-1; 9 bases fit TRBD2. Unmatched junction bases numbered 11, after V lost 9 bases and J lost 8 bases. CDR3 length: 14 amino acids. CDR3 DNA: TGTGCCAGTAGACGGGTTAGCGGGAGCCATGAGCAGTTCTTC. It is translated as CASRRVSGSHEQFF.

A remark on this clonotype: An end of the junction differs from the germline gene, which may be a read error. This rearrangement joins TRBV11-2 to TRBJ1-2; maybe TRBD1 (5 bases). The CDR3 spans 17 residues. Germline V gene lookup returns CDR1 SGHAT and CDR2 FQNNGV. The CDR3 is CASSLVAGQTLGHCYTF. For the CDR3, the DNA is TGTGCTAGCAGCTTAGTAGCGGGTCAGACCTTAGGACATTGCTACACCTTC.

Concerning this clonotype itself: Germline is not matched at one junction end, which may reflect a read error. The genes are TRBV28 and TRBJ2-7, with TRBD2 matching over 14 bases. The CDR3 extends over 16 amino acids. Germline-derived CDR1 and CDR2 are MDHEN and SYDVKM. CDR3 residues: CVSSLGLAGESYEQYF. The CDR3, as DNA: TGTGTCAGCAGTTTGGGACTAGCGGGAGAATCCTACGAGCAGTACTTC.

Remarks on this clonotype: Compared with germline, one end of the junction differs, possibly owing to a read error. The chain recombines TRBV29-1 with TRBJ2-7; possibly TRBD1 for D (7 bases). The CDR3 spans 13 residues. CDR1 and CDR2 from the germline V gene are SQVTM and ANQGSEA. CDR3 in DNA: TGCAGCACTGTTGACAGGGCGGACTACGAGCAGCACTTC. This codes for CSTVDRADYEQHF.

Turning to this clonotype: One base away lies a much larger clone, so this may be a sequencing read error. The genes are TRBV30 and TRBJ1-5; the D is unclear. The V gene's germline CDR1 is GTSNPN and CDR2 SVGIG (reference sequence). This CDR3 spans 12 amino acids. With 5 bases removed from V and 3 bases from J, the gap between germline ends came to 8 bases. CDR3 DNA sequence: TGTGCCTGGGGTCCCTCCAATCAGCCCCAGCATTTT. It translates to CAWGPSNQPQHF.

About this clonotype: Its ends do not fully match the called genes, so a read error is possible. The chain couples TRBV11-1 to TRBJ2-5; TRBD2 is a possible D gene (6 bases). Germline V CDR1 and CDR2: SGHAT, FQDESV (reference sequence). This CDR3 region has 15 residues. The CDR3 nucleotides read TGTGCCAGTAGCTTTGTGACTAGTGGGAGAGAGACCCAGTACTTC. Translated, it gives CASSFVTSGRETQYF.

To note about this clonotype: A much larger clone differs from this one at a single base, so this may be a read error. The chain's CDR3 is CASSLRWRETSEQCF. In DNA form, the CDR3 reads TGTGCCAGCAGCTTACGGTGGCGGGAGACGAGCGAGCAGTGCTTC. The chain uses TRBV11-2 and TRBJ2-7; 7 nucleotides match TRBD2. This CDR3 is 15 amino acids long. Germline lookup yields CDR1 SGHAT and CDR2 FQNNGV.

A note on this clonotype: A much larger clone sits a single nucleotide away, making a read error possible. Because it lacks the conserved phenylalanine or tryptophan at the end, this CDR3 is likely a read error. The rearrangement joins TRBV6-5 to TRBJ2-5; D gene ambiguous. Germline lookup yields CDR1 MNHEY and CDR2 SVGAGI. This CDR3 spans 12 amino acids. With 2 bases removed from V and 3 bases from J, the gap between germline ends came to 4 bases. DNA of the CDR3: TGTGCCAGCAGTTACGGGGAAGAGACCCAGTACTCC. Translation gives CASSYGEETQYS.

To note about this clonotype: Because it lacks the conserved phenylalanine or tryptophan at the end, this CDR3 is likely a read error. The chain uses TRBV29-1 and TRBJ1-1, with TRBD1 as a possible D gene (6 bases). CDR3 length: 13 residues. Germline lookup yields CDR1 SQVTM and CDR2 ANQGSEA. Between the trimmed V and J ends, which lost 4 bases and 10 bases, there was a span of 19 bases. CDR3 nucleotides: TGCAGCGTTGCGGGGGGCCAGTGTTATGTAGCTTTCTCT. It codes for CSVAGGQCYVAFS.